The 10 T cell receptor beta chains reported below all come from one sample, sequenced in a study of blood T cell repertoires in COVID-19. Assay: immunoSEQ multiplex PCR; the TCRdb copy retains only in-frame clones and omits some. The sample comprises under 250,000 clones, under 85% of which are singletons, and 1.8% rests with the top ten. Material: PBMCs or T cells enriched from blood (not recorded which). The receptors were gathered from a man aged 55-75 years who had recovered from COVID-19.

The chain combines TRBV6-6 with TRBJ1-5; 7 bases agree with TRBD1. The germline V gene encodes CDR1 MNHNY and CDR2 SVGAGI (reference sequence). The ends lost 6 bases at V and 1 base at J; junction bases unmatched: 9. The CDR3 spans 16 residues. The CDR3 spells CASREGGQLSNQPQHF. CDR3 DNA: TGTGCCAGCAGGGAGGGGGGACAGTTAAGCAATCAGCCCCAGCATTTT.

The chain combines TRBV7-6 with TRBJ1-5; D not certain. This CDR3 comprises 13 residues. V lost 1 base and J lost 7, with 8 bases in between. The germline V gene has CDR1 SGHVS and CDR2 FNYEAQ. The CDR3 DNA reads as TGTGCCAGCAGCTTAGGGGCTGAGCAGCCCCAGCATTTT. It yields the protein CASSLGAEQPQHF. Drawing the rest from reference TRBV7-6 and TRBJ1-5, the complete variable domain is GAGVSQSPRYKVTKRGQDVALRCDPISGHVSLYWYRQALGQGPEFLTYFNYEAQQDKSGLPNDRFSAERPEGSISTLTIQRTEQRDSAMYRCASSLGAEQPQHFGDGTRLSIL.

CDR3 sequence (DNA): TGCGCCAGCAGCTTAGACAGTCTCCAAGAGACCCAGTACTTC. Residues: CASSLDSLQETQYF. The J gene is TRBJ2-5, the V gene TRBV5-1, with a weak D call TRBD1 (5 bases). This CDR3 comprises 14 residues. The V end was cut by 2 bases, the J end by 1 base, with 9 bases between. The V gene's germline CDR1 is SGHRS and CDR2 YFSETQ.

The chain employs TRBV6-5 and TRBJ2-5; tentatively, D is TRBD2 (6 bases). V lost 6 bases, J lost 1 base, and 15 bases lay in between. The CDR3 is 15 residues long. Per the germline V gene, CDR1 is MNHEY and CDR2 is SVGAGI. DNA of the CDR3: TGTGCCAGCAGGGCCGGGGCGGGGATCCAAGAGACCCAGTACTTC. This sequence encodes CASRAGAGIQETQYF.

This clone was counted once. V and J are TRBV10-3 and TRBJ2-1; 11 bases fit TRBD1. Trimming removed 4 bases from V and 7 bases from J; junction bases left unmatched: 3. The CDR3 totals 14 residues. The germline gives CDR1 ENHRY, CDR2 SYGVKD. The CDR3 DNA is TGTGCCATCAGTGGCCGGGACAGGGGGAATGAGCAGTTCTTC. Protein product: CAISGRDRGNEQFF.

The chain has TRBV6-5 and TRBJ1-2; no reliable D call. Trimming took 4 bases from V and 4 from J, leaving 13 bases between them. The CDR3 contains 14 residues. Germline-derived CDR1 and CDR2 are MNHEY and SVGAGI. The CDR3 DNA is TGTGCCAGCAGTTTCGCCCAGGCACCCTATGGCTACACCTTC. Encoded protein: CASSFAQAPYGYTF.

V and J are TRBV2 and TRBJ1-2, with D unclear. The germline CDR1 and CDR2 sequences are SNHLY and FYNNEI. The CDR3 has 14 residues. V was pared by 7 bases and J by 2 bases, with 14 bases between. The CDR3 DNA reads TGTGCCAGCATTAGTACAGTGACAAACTATGGCTACACCTTC. It encodes CASISTVTNYGYTF.

The J gene is TRBJ1-2, the V gene TRBV5-4; 10 bases map to TRBD1. J was trimmed by 6 bases and V by 5 bases; bases with no gene match: 13. The V gene's germline CDR1 is SGHNT and CDR2 YYREEE (reference sequence). The CDR3 has 16 amino acids. The CDR3 region has the DNA TGTGCCAGCAGGCAGGCTCAGGGACAGGGGCGACATGGCTACACCTTC. Amino acid sequence: CASRQAQGQGRHGYTF.

V and J are TRBV7-2 and TRBJ1-1; possibly TRBD1 for D (6 bases). Germline V lookup: CDR1 SGHTA, CDR2 FQGNSA. V gave up 1 base and J gave up 1 base, with 10 bases separating them. The CDR3 consists of 15 residues. CDR3 loop: CASSLDAGANTEAFF. DNA of the CDR3: TGTGCCAGCAGCTTAGATGCAGGGGCGAACACTGAAGCTTTCTTT.

The chain links TRBV6-5 to TRBJ1-2; possibly TRBD1 for D (6 bases). The germline V gene encodes CDR1 MNHEY and CDR2 SVGAGI. This CDR3 contains 15 residues. The DNA for the CDR3 is TGTGCAGGGAGGAGTAGGGGGGGCGCGGGCTATGGCTACACCTTC. This translates into CAGRSRGGAGYGYTF.